These 29 T cell receptor beta chains were all obtained from the same sample, sequenced in a study of T cell repertoires in cytomegalovirus infection. Their antigens are not known. A single record per CDR3 protein comes from TCRdb applying MiXCR to the reads. Of around 540,000 distinct CDR3 sequences detected, 30% to 40% appear once; the ten largest clones hold around a sixth. Sample: cultured PBMCs, taken from culture after CMV antigen stimulation. These receptors were collected from a human donor in good health (CMV status not recorded). Some clones in this sample may be carry-over from other donors' samples.

The V and J genes are TRBV19 and TRBJ1-2; D is uncertain. V gave up 3 bases and J gave up 8 bases, with 13 bases separating them. CDR1 is LNHDA and CDR2 is SQIVND in the germline V gene (reference sequence). The CDR3 extends over 13 amino acids. This chain's CDR3 is CASSIGVARGYTF. In DNA form, the CDR3 reads TGTGCCAGTAGTATTGGTGTCGCAAGGGGCTACACCTTC.

This clonotype was observed a few times. The genes are TRBV2 and TRBJ2-3; 12 bases match TRBD2. The germline CDR1 and CDR2 sequences are SNHLY and FYNNEI. Trimming took 2 bases from V and 6 from J; bases not matched to a gene: 12. This CDR3 has 18 residues. CDR3 sequence (DNA): TGTGCCAGCAGTGAACGACTAGCGGGAGTCGTATTAGTTGATACGCAGTATTTT. This translates into CASSERLAGVVLVDTQYF.

CDR3 DNA: TGTGCCAGCAGGGCTTTGGGGGGCAAAAGCCAAGATACGCAGTATTTT. This translates into CASRALGGKSQDTQYF. The chain joins TRBV27 to TRBJ2-3; either TRBD1 or TRBD2 may fit D (6 bases each). The CDR3 contains 16 residues. V was clipped by 6 bases and J by 5 bases, with 21 bases between them. CDR1 MNHEY and CDR2 SMNVEV come from the germline V gene (reference sequence).

Details on this clonotype: At one end, the junction sequence differs from germline, possibly due to a read error. The rearrangement joins TRBV15 to TRBJ1-5; possibly TRBD1 for D (5 bases). Germline assignment: CDR1 LNHNV and CDR2 YYDKDF (reference sequence). CDR3 length equals 16 residues. In nucleotides, the CDR3 is TGTGCCACCAGGAGAGTTGGGGGTTGGAGCAATCAGCCCCAGCATTTT. This translates into CATRRVGGWSNQPQHF.

This clonotype was seen only a few times. The chain carries TRBV6-2 or TRBV6-3 and TRBJ2-5, with TRBD2 matching 15 bases. CDR1 MNHEY and CDR2 SVGEGT come from the germline V gene. J lost 5 bases, V lost 6 bases, and 13 bases had no gene match. This CDR3 is built from 18 residues. CDR3 coding DNA: TGTGCCAGCAGCCCCGGACCGGGACTAGCGGGAGGAAGGGAGACCCAGTACTTC. Translation gives CASSPGPGLAGGRETQYF.

V and J are TRBV28 and TRBJ2-4; 14 nucleotides line up with TRBD2. Germline CDR1 and CDR2: MDHEN and SYDVKM. This CDR3 has 16 amino acids. J was trimmed by 6 bases and V by 5 bases; bases with no gene match: 6. CDR3 sequence reads: CASSTGTSGSRNIQYF. The CDR3 bases are TGTGCCAGCAGTACCGGGACTAGCGGGAGCAGAAACATTCAGTACTTC.

This clonotype was counted at least ten times. The V gene is TRBV7-2, the J gene TRBJ2-1; 11 bases align to TRBD2. Per the germline V gene, CDR1 is SGHTA and CDR2 is FQGNSA. The CDR3 length is 16 residues. J was trimmed by 2 bases and V by 2 bases; bases with no gene match: 2. This CDR3 reads CASSLYSGRAYNEQFF. Here the CDR3 DNA reads TGTGCCAGCAGCTTATATAGCGGGAGGGCCTACAATGAGCAGTTCTTC. Full variable domain (missing parts from reference TRBV7-2 and TRBJ2-1): GAGVSQSPSNKVTEKGKDVELRCDPISGHTALYWYRQSLGQGLEFLIYFQGNSAPDKSGLPSDRFSAERTGGSVSTLTIQRTQQEDSAVYLCASSLYSGRAYNEQFFGPGTRLTVL.

The chain carries TRBV7-2 and TRBJ1-6; no definite D call. V lost 2 bases, J lost 6 bases, and 5 bases lay in between. Germline CDR1 reads SGHTA; CDR2 reads FQGNSA. This CDR3 is 13 amino acids long. The DNA of the CDR3 is TGTGCCAGCAGCTTATCTCCTAATTCACCCCTCCACTTT. The encoded protein is CASSLSPNSPLHF.

V usage is TRBV12-3 or TRBV12-4 and J usage is TRBJ2-5, with D possibly being TRBD2 (5 bases). V shed 7 bases and J shed 4 bases, with 16 bases lying between them. The CDR3 has 14 residues. The CDR3 reads CASTHAGTRETQYF. The CDR3 DNA reads as TGTGCCAGCACCCACGCGGGTACGCGAGAGACCCAGTACTTC.

J is TRBJ2-3 and V is TRBV25-1, with 7 positions matching TRBD2. The CDR3 totals 13 residues. With V trimmed by 11 bases and J by 4 bases, 9 bases remained unmatched. CDR1 is MGHDK, CDR2 SYGVNS, per germline. CDR3 residues: CAGRGGSADTQYF. The CDR3 DNA reads TGTGCCGGACGGGGCGGGAGTGCAGATACGCAGTATTTT. The full variable domain, completed using reference TRBV25-1 and TRBJ2-3, is EADIYQTPRYLVIGTGKKITLECSQTMGHDKMYWYQQDPGMELHLIHYSYGVNSTEKGDLSSESTVSRIRTEHFPLTLESARPSHTSQYLCAGRGGSADTQYFGPGTRLTVL.

The chain couples TRBV5-1 to TRBJ1-4, with TRBD1 as a possible D gene (5 bases). The CDR3 runs 14 residues. The V gene lost 2 bases and the J gene lost 5 bases, with 10 bases spanning the gap. Germline CDR1 and CDR2: SGHRS and YFSETQ. The DNA for the CDR3 is TGCGCCAGCAGCTTTGGACACGGCAATGAAAAACTGTTTTTT. Its protein is CASSFGHGNEKLFF.

In its sample, this clonotype was seen many times. The rearrangement joins TRBV5-4 to TRBJ2-3; a possible D gene is TRBD2 (5 bases). In germline, CDR1 is SGHNT, CDR2 YYREEE (reference sequence). Trimming stripped 5 bases from V and 1 base from J, with 14 bases between. The CDR3 is 15 amino acids. The CDR3, as DNA: TGTGCCAGCAGACCTGACCTGGAGGGCACAGATACGCAGTATTTT. Protein product: CASRPDLEGTDTQYF.

J is TRBJ1-1 and V is TRBV6-1, with 7 bases aligning to TRBD1. This CDR3 is built from 15 residues. The V and J ends lost 6 bases and 1 base, in that order; junction bases with no gene match: 8. Germline assignment: CDR1 MNHNS and CDR2 SASEGT. The CDR3 protein is CASSANTGANTEAFF. The CDR3 bases are TGTGCCAGCAGCGCTAACACAGGGGCGAACACTGAAGCTTTCTTT.

The table lists this clonotype with a few counts. The rearrangement uses TRBV7-2 and TRBJ2-5, with D hard to call. The CDR3 contains 16 residues. Germline assignment: CDR1 SGHTA and CDR2 FQGNSA. Trimming removed 1 base at V and 1 base at J, with 13 bases between. CDR3 DNA: TGTGCCAGCAGCTTAGACATCGGGTGGGGCCAAGAGACCCAGTACTTC. This gives the protein CASSLDIGWGQETQYF. The complete variable domain, with remaining parts taken from reference TRBV7-2 and TRBJ2-5, reads GAGVSQSPSNKVTEKGKDVELRCDPISGHTALYWYRQSLGQGLEFLIYFQGNSAPDKSGLPSDRFSAERTGGSVSTLTIQRTQQEDSAVYLCASSLDIGWGQETQYFGPGTRLLVL.

This clonotype has only a few counts. The chain uses TRBV7-2 and TRBJ2-3; 8 nucleotides agree with TRBD2. The ends lost 2 bases at V and 5 bases at J; junction bases unmatched: 6. CDR1 is SGHTA and CDR2 is FQGNSA in the germline V gene. This CDR3 comprises 15 residues. The DNA for the CDR3 is TGTGCCAGCAGCTTAAACGGGAGGGCCGTAGATACGCAGTATTTT. This codes for CASSLNGRAVDTQYF. The complete variable domain, with remaining parts taken from reference TRBV7-2 and TRBJ2-3, reads GAGVSQSPSNKVTEKGKDVELRCDPISGHTALYWYRQSLGQGLEFLIYFQGNSAPDKSGLPSDRFSAERTGGSVSTLTIQRTQQEDSAVYLCASSLNGRAVDTQYFGPGTRLTVL.

The sample holds a few counts of this clonotype. In nucleotides, the CDR3 is TGTGCCAGCAGCTTAAAGCCGGGGTGGCTGTATTTT. It translates to CASSLKPGWLYF. The chain couples TRBV7-3 to TRBJ2-3; TRBD2 is a possible D gene (5 bases). Germline lookup yields CDR1 SGHTA and CDR2 FQGTGA. The CDR3 consists of 12 residues. Trimming left V 1 base short and J 14 bases short, with 13 bases between.

This clonotype was found a few times. The rearrangement uses TRBV7-2 and TRBJ1-4, with D perhaps TRBD1 (5 bases). The ends were cut back, 2 bases at V and 8 bases at J, with 18 bases in the middle. Germline V lookup: CDR1 SGHTA, CDR2 FQGNSA. This CDR3 region has 16 residues. CDR3 DNA: TGTGCCAGCAGCTTAAAGTCGGCGGGGGGGAGGGAAAAACTGTTTTTT. Protein sequence: CASSLKSAGGREKLFF.

The chain uses TRBV9 and TRBJ2-3; D possibly corresponds to TRBD2 (5 bases). The CDR3 loop spans 14 amino acids. The V end lost 1 base, the J end lost 4 bases, and 10 bases lay between the germline ends. CDR1 is SGDLS, CDR2 YYNGEE, per germline. This chain's CDR3 is CASSVSSSADTQYF. The CDR3 coding sequence is TGTGCCAGCAGCGTATCCAGTAGCGCAGATACGCAGTATTTT.

The chain uses TRBV12-5 and TRBJ2-1, with TRBD1 matching 9 bases. Trimming took 5 bases from V and 7 from J; bases not matched to a gene: 6. The CDR3 extends over 14 amino acids. In germline, CDR1 is LGHNT, CDR2 FRNRAP. The CDR3 region is CASGPGQGRNEQFF. The CDR3 region has the DNA TGTGCTAGTGGTCCGGGACAGGGTAGAAATGAGCAGTTCTTC.

This clonotype has just one count. The rearrangement uses TRBV20-1 and TRBJ1-2, with 8 nucleotides matching TRBD1. V lost 5 bases and J lost 2; bases outside the gene matches: 4. Per germline, CDR1 DFQATT and CDR2 SNEGSKA (reference sequence). CDR3 length equals 13 residues. This CDR3 is CSALRTGNYGYTF. CDR3 DNA: TGCAGTGCTTTGCGGACAGGGAACTATGGCTACACCTTC.

This clonotype was counted only a few times. V and J are TRBV28 and TRBJ2-3; TRBD2 matches 10 bases. The germline V gene encodes CDR1 MDHEN and CDR2 SYDVKM. CDR3 size: 15 residues. Trimming cost V 9 bases and J 5 bases; bases outside gene matches: 11. CDR3 in amino acids: CASLAGDHTGDTQYF. CDR3 DNA sequence: TGTGCCAGTCTAGCGGGGGATCACACAGGAGATACGCAGTATTTT.

The chain carries TRBV6-5 and TRBJ1-2; D might be TRBD1 (5 bases). From germline, CDR1 is MNHEY and CDR2 SVGAGI. The V and J ends lost 0 bases and 3 bases respectively, with 8 bases between them. The CDR3 length is 14 residues. CDR3 sequence reads: CASSYSRGDYGYTF. CDR3 DNA: TGTGCCAGCAGTTACTCGAGAGGGGACTATGGCTACACCTTC.

The chain combines TRBV6-1 with TRBJ2-7; 7 bases fit TRBD1. The CDR3 spans 15 residues. V was clipped by 3 bases and J by 1 base; unmatched bases: 6. Germline values: CDR1 MNHNS, CDR2 SASEGT. The CDR3 here is CASSEDRSRSYEQYV. In nucleotides, the CDR3 is TGTGCCAGCAGTGAGGACAGGTCTAGGTCCTACGAGCAGTACGTC.

V gene TRBV6-2 or TRBV6-3 combines with J gene TRBJ1-1; 8 bases line up with TRBD1. V lost 10 bases to trimming and J lost 5 bases; unmatched junction nucleotides: 15. The CDR3 covers 15 residues. CDR1 is MNHEY and CDR2 is SVGEGT in the germline V gene. The CDR3 here is CAISLNDRGFTEAFF. In DNA, the CDR3 is TGTGCCATCTCCCTCAACGACAGGGGTTTTACTGAAGCTTTCTTT.

This clonotype was recorded many times. The chain employs TRBV7-2 and TRBJ2-1; TRBD2 agrees at 9 bases. There are 14 residues in the CDR3. Germline V lookup: CDR1 SGHTA, CDR2 FQGNSA. J was trimmed by 5 bases and V by 6 bases; bases with no gene match: 5. The CDR3 spells CASSSSGNDNEQFF. The CDR3 DNA is TGTGCCAGCAGTTCTAGCGGGAACGACAATGAGCAGTTCTTC. Variable domain in full (rest from reference TRBV7-2 and TRBJ2-1): GAGVSQSPSNKVTEKGKDVELRCDPISGHTALYWYRQSLGQGLEFLIYFQGNSAPDKSGLPSDRFSAERTGGSVSTLTIQRTQQEDSAVYLCASSSSGNDNEQFFGPGTRLTVL.

This clonotype was recorded a few times. V and J are TRBV7-6 and TRBJ2-3; no clear D. The CDR3 length is 13 residues. Germline CDR1 SGHVS, CDR2 FNYEAQ. Trimming took 4 bases from V and 4 from J, leaving 9 bases between them. For the CDR3, the DNA is TGTGCCAGCAGCTACCCCACCCCAGATACGCAGTATTTT. It codes for CASSYPTPDTQYF.

V and J are TRBV6-2 or TRBV6-3 and TRBJ2-1, with TRBD2 identical over 12 bases. The CDR3 is 16 amino acids. CDR1 is MNHEY and CDR2 is SVGEGT in the germline V gene. J was trimmed by 9 bases and V by 2 bases; bases with no gene match: 8. This chain's CDR3 is CASSYPELAGGFEQFF. CDR3 sequence (DNA): TGTGCCAGCAGTTACCCCGAACTAGCGGGAGGATTTGAGCAGTTCTTC.

This chain links TRBV10-3 with TRBJ2-1; maybe TRBD2 (6 bases). Trimming pared 8 bases from V and 7 bases from J, leaving 12 bases between. The CDR3 runs 12 residues. Germline V gene sequence: CDR1 ENHRY, CDR2 SYGVKD. In nucleotides, the CDR3 is TGTGCCATCGATTACGGGAGTAATGAGCAGTTCTTC. Translation gives CAIDYGSNEQFF.

The rearrangement links TRBV15 to TRBJ1-4; D remains ambiguous. V was shortened by 8 bases and J by 5 bases, with 18 bases between the two germline ends. The germline V gene has CDR1 LNHNV and CDR2 YYDKDF (reference sequence). This CDR3 region has 15 residues. For the CDR3, the DNA is TGTGCCACCCTTGGACCGGTCTGGGAGAATGAAAAACTGTTTTTT. Its protein product is CATLGPVWENEKLFF.